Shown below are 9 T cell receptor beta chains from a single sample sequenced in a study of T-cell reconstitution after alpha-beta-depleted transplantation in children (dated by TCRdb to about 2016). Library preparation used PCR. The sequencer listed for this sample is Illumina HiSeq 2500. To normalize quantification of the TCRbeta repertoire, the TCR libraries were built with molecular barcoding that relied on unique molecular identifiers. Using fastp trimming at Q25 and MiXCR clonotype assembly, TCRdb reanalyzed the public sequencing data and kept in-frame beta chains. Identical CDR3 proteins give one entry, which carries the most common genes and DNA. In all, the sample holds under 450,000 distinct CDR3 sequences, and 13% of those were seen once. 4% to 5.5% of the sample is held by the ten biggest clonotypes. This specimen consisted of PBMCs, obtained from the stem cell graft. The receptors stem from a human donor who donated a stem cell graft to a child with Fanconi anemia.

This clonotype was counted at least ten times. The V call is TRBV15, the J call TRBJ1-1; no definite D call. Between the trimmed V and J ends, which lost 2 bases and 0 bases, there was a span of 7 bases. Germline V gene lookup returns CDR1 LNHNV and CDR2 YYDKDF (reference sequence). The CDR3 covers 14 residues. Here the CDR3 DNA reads TGTGCCACCAGCAGAAATGAAATGAACACTGAAGCTTTCTTT. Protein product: CATSRNEMNTEAFF.

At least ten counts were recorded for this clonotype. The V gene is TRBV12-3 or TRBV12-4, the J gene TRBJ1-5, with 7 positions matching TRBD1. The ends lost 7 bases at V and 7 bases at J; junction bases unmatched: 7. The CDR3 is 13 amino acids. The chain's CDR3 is CASNDRVEQPQHF. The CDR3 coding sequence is TGTGCCAGCAACGACAGGGTTGAACAGCCCCAGCATTTT.

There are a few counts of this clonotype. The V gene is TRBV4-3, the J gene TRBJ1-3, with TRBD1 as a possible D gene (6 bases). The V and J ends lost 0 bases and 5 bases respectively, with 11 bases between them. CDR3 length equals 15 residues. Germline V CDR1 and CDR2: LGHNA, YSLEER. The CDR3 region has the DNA TGCGCCAGCAGCCAAGATACAGGGCACCGAAACACCATATATTTT. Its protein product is CASSQDTGHRNTIYF.

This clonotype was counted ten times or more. CDR3 amino acids: CASSQDRGINTGELFF. As DNA, the CDR3 is TGCGCCAGCAGCCAAGATAGAGGGATCAACACCGGGGAGCTGTTTTTT. J is TRBJ2-2 and V is TRBV4-3, with TRBD2 as a possible D gene (5 bases). Trimming cost V 0 bases and J 2 bases, with 10 bases left between them. Germline V gene lookup returns CDR1 LGHNA and CDR2 YSLEER. The CDR3 is 16 amino acids.

The CDR3 DNA follows: TGTGCCAGCAGCTTCGGCGAGGGGGGCTCTGGAAACACCATATATTTT. As protein: CASSFGEGGSGNTIYF. The chain couples TRBV7-8 to TRBJ1-3, with D perhaps matching TRBD1 (6 bases). From germline, CDR1 is SGHVS and CDR2 FQNEAQ. CDR3 size: 16 residues. Trimming shortened V by 3 bases and J by 0 bases, and 12 bases separated the two germline ends.

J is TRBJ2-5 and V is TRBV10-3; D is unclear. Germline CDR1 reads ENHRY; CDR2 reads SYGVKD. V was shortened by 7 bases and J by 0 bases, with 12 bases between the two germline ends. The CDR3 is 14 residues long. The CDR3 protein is CAITPTRYQETQYF. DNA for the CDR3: TGTGCCATCACCCCGACAAGATACCAAGAGACCCAGTACTTC.

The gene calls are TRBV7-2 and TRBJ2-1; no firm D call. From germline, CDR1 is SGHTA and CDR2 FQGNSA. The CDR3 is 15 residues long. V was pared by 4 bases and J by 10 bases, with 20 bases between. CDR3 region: CASSSPRKVLGEQFF. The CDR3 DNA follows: TGTGCCAGCAGCTCCCCGAGGAAGGTTCTCGGGGAGCAGTTCTTC.

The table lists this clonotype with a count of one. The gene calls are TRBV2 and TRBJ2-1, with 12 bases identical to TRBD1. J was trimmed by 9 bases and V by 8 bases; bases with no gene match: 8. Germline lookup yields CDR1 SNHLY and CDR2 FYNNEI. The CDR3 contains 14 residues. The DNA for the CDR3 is TGTGCCAGCGCCGGGACAGGGGGCCGTGGTGAGCAGTTCTTC. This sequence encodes CASAGTGGRGEQFF.

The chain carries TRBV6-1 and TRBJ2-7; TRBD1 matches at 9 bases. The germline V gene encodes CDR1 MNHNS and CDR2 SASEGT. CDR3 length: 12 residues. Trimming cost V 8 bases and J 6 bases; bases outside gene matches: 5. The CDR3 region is CASAGQGIEQYF. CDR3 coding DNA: TGTGCCAGCGCGGGACAGGGTATCGAGCAGTACTTC.